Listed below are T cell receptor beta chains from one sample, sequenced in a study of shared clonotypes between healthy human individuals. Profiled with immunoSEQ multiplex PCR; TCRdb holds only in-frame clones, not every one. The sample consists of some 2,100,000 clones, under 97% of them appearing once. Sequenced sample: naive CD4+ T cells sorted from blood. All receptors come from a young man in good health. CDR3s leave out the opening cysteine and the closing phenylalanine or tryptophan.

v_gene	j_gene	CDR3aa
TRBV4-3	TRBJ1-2	ASSQDRDPGRTDYGYT
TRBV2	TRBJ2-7	ASRAGGWDRGPYEQY
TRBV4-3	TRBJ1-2	ASSQEPGQSNGYT
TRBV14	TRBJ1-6	ASSLNQGTFNSPLH
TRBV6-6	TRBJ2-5	ASSSGDKETQY
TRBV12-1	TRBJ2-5	ASSFLDHPRTQY
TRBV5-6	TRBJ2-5	ASRPGLEGETQY
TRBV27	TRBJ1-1	ASRLDRNTEAF
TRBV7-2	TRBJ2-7	ASSLGVSGSYEQY
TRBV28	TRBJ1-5	ASSSRRTNQPQH
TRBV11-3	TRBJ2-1	ASSLRDNEQF